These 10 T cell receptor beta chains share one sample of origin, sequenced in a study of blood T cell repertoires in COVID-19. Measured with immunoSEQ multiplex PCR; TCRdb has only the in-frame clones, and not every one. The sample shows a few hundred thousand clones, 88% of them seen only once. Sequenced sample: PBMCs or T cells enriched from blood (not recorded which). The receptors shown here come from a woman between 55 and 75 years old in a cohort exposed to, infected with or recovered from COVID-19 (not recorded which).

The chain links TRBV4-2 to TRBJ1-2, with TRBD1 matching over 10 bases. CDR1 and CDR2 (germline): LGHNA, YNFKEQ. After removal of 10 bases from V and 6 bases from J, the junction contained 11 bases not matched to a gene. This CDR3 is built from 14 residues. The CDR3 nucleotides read TGTGCCACCAGGCGTGGACAGGGGGGGGATGGCTACACCTTC. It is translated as CATRRGQGGDGYTF.

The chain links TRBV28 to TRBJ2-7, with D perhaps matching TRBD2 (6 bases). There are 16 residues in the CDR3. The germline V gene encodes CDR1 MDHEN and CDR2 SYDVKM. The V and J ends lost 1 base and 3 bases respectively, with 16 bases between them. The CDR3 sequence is CASSLFGRGVVYEQYF. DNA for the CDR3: TGTGCCAGCAGTTTATTCGGGCGGGGAGTAGTCTACGAGCAGTACTTC.

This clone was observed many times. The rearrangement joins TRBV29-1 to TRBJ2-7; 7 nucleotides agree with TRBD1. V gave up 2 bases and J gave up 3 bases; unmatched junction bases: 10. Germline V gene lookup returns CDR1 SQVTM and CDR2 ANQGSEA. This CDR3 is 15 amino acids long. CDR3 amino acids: CSVETESGQIYEQYF. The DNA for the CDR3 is TGCAGCGTTGAAACTGAGTCGGGACAGATCTACGAGCAGTACTTC.

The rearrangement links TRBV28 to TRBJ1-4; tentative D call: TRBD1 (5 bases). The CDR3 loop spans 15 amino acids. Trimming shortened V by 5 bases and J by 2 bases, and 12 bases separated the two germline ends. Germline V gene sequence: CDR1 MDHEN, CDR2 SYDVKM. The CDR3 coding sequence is TGTGCCAGCAGTCTCCTTGGGGGGACTAATGAAAAACTGTTTTTT. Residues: CASSLLGGTNEKLFF.

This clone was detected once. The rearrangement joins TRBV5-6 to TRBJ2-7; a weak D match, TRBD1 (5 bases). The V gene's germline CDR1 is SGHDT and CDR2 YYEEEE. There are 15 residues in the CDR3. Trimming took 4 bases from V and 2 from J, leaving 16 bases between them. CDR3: CASSPQGREPYEQYF. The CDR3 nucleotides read TGTGCCAGCAGCCCTCAGGGCAGGGAACCCTACGAGCAGTACTTC.

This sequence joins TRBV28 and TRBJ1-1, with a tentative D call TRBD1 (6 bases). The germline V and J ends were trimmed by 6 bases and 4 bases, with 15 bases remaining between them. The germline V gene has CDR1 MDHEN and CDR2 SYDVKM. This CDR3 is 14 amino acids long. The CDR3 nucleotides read TGTGCCAGCAGCCTCCGATCAGGGGTCACTGAAGCTTTCTTT. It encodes CASSLRSGVTEAFF.

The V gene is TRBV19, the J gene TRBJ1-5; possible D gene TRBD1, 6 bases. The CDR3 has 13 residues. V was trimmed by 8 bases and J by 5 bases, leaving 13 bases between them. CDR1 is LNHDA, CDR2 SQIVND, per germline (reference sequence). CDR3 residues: CASDTGYDQPQHF. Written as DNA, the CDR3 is TGTGCCAGTGATACAGGGTACGATCAGCCCCAGCATTTT.

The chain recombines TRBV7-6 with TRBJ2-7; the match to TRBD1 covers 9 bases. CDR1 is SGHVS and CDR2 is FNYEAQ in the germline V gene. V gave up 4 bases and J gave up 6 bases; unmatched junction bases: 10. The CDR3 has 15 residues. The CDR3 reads CASSSHPGQGIEQYF. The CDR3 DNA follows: TGTGCCAGCAGCTCACATCCGGGACAGGGCATCGAGCAGTACTTC.

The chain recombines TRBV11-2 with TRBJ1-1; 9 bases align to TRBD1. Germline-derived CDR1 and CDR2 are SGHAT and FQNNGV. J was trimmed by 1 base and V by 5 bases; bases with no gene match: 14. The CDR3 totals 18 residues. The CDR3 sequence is CASSPRGTGLEANTEAFF. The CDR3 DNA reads TGTGCCAGCAGCCCCCGCGGGACAGGGCTGGAGGCGAACACTGAAGCTTTCTTT.

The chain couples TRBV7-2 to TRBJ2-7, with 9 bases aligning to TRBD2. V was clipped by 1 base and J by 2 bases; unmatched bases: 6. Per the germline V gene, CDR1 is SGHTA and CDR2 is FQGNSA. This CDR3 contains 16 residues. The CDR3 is CASSLEETSGTYEQYF. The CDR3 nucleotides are TGTGCCAGCAGCTTAGAGGAGACTAGCGGCACCTACGAGCAGTACTTC.